The 25 T cell receptor beta chains below were found in one sample sequenced in a study of regulatory T cells in long-lasting Graves disease. Noted time point: newly diagnosed GD, antithyroid drugs for less than 3 months. Scientists built the TCR library using RNA that was extracted from PBMCs. Arm-PCR with iRepertoire HTBI primers amplified the CDR3 regions for these TCR beta libraries. A single record per CDR3 protein comes from TCRdb applying MiXCR to the multiplex PCR reads. The data hold 360,000 or so distinct CDR3 sequences, with 16% observed a single time. The sample also formed part of further work on T cells in Graves' hyperthyroidism and ophthalmopathy.

The source was peripheral blood mononuclear cells (PBMCs), collected at new diagnosis, from a patient treated with antithyroid drugs. The receptors here all came from a man in his forties with Graves disease.

Note on this clonotype: A much larger clonotype is one base distant, so this may be a read error. The chain carries TRBV6-1 and TRBJ2-3; tentatively, D is TRBD1 or TRBD2 (5 bases each). The CDR3 is 13 residues long. The V end was cut by 6 bases, the J end by 1 base, with 8 bases between. From germline, CDR1 is MNHNS and CDR2 SASEGT. CDR3 sequence: CASRLGGTDTQYF. DNA of the CDR3: TGTGCCAGCAGACTAGGGGGCACAGATACGCAGTATTTT.

This clonotype was seen ten or more times. This chain links TRBV9 with TRBJ1-6; TRBD1 is a possible D gene (6 bases). CDR1 SGDLS and CDR2 YYNGEE come from the germline V gene. Trimming cost V 4 bases and J 6 bases, with 14 bases left between them. The CDR3 extends over 15 amino acids. The CDR3 sequence is CASSSGQSANSPLHF. Here the CDR3 DNA reads TGTGCCAGCAGCTCAGGACAGTCAGCTAATTCACCCCTCCACTTT. Supplemented by reference TRBV9 and TRBJ1-6, the full variable domain reads DSGVTQTPKHLITATGQRVTLRCSPRSGDLSVYWYQQSLDQGLQFLIQYYNGEERAKGNILERFSAQQFPDLHSELNLSSLELGDSALYFCASSSGQSANSPLHFGNGTRLTVT.

This clonotype showed up many times. This chain joins TRBV28 and TRBJ1-5, with no clear D. The V and J ends lost 6 bases and 3 bases respectively, with 3 bases between them. Germline-derived CDR1 and CDR2 are MDHEN and SYDVKM. CDR3 length: 11 residues. CDR3 sequence: CASSFNQPQHF. The DNA of the CDR3 is TGTGCCAGCAGCTTCAATCAGCCCCAGCATTTT.

There are many counts of this clonotype. Just one base apart from a much larger clone, this may be a read error. The chain is built from TRBV7-9 and TRBJ2-7, with D possibly being TRBD1 (5 bases). This CDR3 has 13 amino acids. Germline CDR1 is SEHNR and CDR2 is FQNEAQ (reference sequence). Trimming cost V 5 bases and J 3 bases, with 11 bases left between them. CDR3 in amino acids: CASSQDSFYEQYF. CDR3 bases: TGTGCCAGCAGCCAAGACAGCTTCTACGAGCAGTACTTC.

The chain combines TRBV2 with TRBJ2-5; D unclear. This CDR3 contains 11 residues. Germline V gives CDR1 SNHLY, CDR2 FYNNEI. V lost 6 bases and J 4 bases, leaving 6 bases between the germline ends. The CDR3 bases are TGTGCCAGCAGAGTTGCAGAGACCCAGTACTTC. Translation gives CASRVAETQYF.

This clonotype was recorded many times. The chain links TRBV28 to TRBJ2-5; 7 nucleotides match TRBD1. This CDR3 has 15 residues. V lost 5 bases to trimming and J lost 3 bases; unmatched junction nucleotides: 9. Germline assignment: CDR1 MDHEN and CDR2 SYDVKM. CDR3 sequence: CASSPGDRPKETQYF. The CDR3 coding sequence is TGTGCCAGCAGTCCAGGGGACAGACCAAAAGAGACCCAGTACTTC.

At least ten counts were recorded for this clonotype. The genes are TRBV12-3 or TRBV12-4 and TRBJ1-5; 9 nucleotides line up with TRBD1. The CDR3 covers 14 residues. Trimming removed 6 bases from V and 7 bases from J; junction bases left unmatched: 7. The CDR3 region is CASRQQGAWQPQHF. CDR3 nucleotide sequence: TGTGCCAGCAGGCAACAGGGGGCTTGGCAGCCCCAGCATTTT.

This clonotype was counted ten times or more. This chain connects TRBV12-3 or TRBV12-4 to TRBJ2-7; the D gene could be TRBD1 or TRBD2 (5 bases each). Deletions cut 3 bases from V and 3 bases from J, with 12 bases between. The CDR3 totals 14 residues. DNA of the CDR3: TGTGCCAGCAGTTTGGGGGTCAGGGACTACGAGCAGTACTTC. Translation: CASSLGVRDYEQYF.

The chain carries TRBV11-2 and TRBJ2-7; TRBD2 is a possible D gene (6 bases). The CDR3 has 15 residues. Germline V CDR1 and CDR2: SGHAT, FQNNGV. V lost 1 base and J 4 bases, leaving 14 bases between the germline ends. Written as DNA, the CDR3 is TGTGCCAGCAGCTTAGGACGGACGGGGGTGTACGAGCAGTACTTC. This gives the protein CASSLGRTGVYEQYF.

This clonotype has only a few counts. CDR3 bases: TGTGCCAGCAGGGAGGGCGGGAACCAAGAGACCCAGTACTTC. This translates into CASREGGNQETQYF. V is TRBV5-5 and J is TRBJ2-5; D may be TRBD2 (6 bases). Between the trimmed V and J ends, which lost 5 bases and 0 bases, there was a span of 11 bases. Germline V gene lookup returns CDR1 SGHKS and CDR2 YYEKEE (reference sequence). The CDR3 is 14 amino acids.

The V gene is TRBV27, the J gene TRBJ2-6; a weak D match, TRBD1 (5 bases). The V gene lost 6 bases and the J gene lost 0 bases, with 9 bases spanning the gap. This CDR3 comprises 15 residues. The germline gives CDR1 MNHEY, CDR2 SMNVEV (reference sequence). For the CDR3, the DNA is TGTGCCAGCAGCCTGGACAACTCTGGGGCCAACGTCCTGACTTTC. It is translated as CASSLDNSGANVLTF.

This clonotype was observed many times. This chain links TRBV30 with TRBJ1-2; D unclear. The length of the CDR3 is 12 residues. V lost 4 bases and J lost 0, with 6 bases in between. From germline, CDR1 is GTSNPN and CDR2 SVGIG (reference sequence). DNA for the CDR3: TGTGCCTGGACTTGGTCTAACTATGGCTACACCTTC. Residues: CAWTWSNYGYTF. Combining the CDR3 with reference TRBV30 and TRBJ1-2 gives the whole variable domain SQTIHQWPATLVQPVGSPLSLECTVEGTSNPNLYWYRQAAGRGLQLLFYSVGIGQISSEVPQNLSASRPQDRQFILSSKKLLLSDSGFYLCAWTWSNYGYTFGSGTRLTVV.

This clonotype was observed a handful of times. V is TRBV5-1 and J is TRBJ2-3; D gene ambiguous. The DNA end is more similar to TRBJ2-5, so the J call may be wrong. Germline CDR1 is SGHRS and CDR2 is YFSETQ. This CDR3 spans 15 amino acids. CDR3 bases: TGCGCCAGCAGCTTGGTTGCAGTCAGTCCAGAGACCCAGTACTTC. This codes for CASSLVAVSPETQYF.

This chain links TRBV29-1 with TRBJ1-1, with TRBD1 matching over 7 bases. CDR1 and CDR2 (germline): SQVTM, ANQGSEA. The CDR3 runs to 12 residues. With V trimmed by 7 bases and J by 0 bases, 2 bases remained unmatched. The CDR3 here is CSGGQLNTEAFF. The CDR3 DNA is TGCAGCGGGGGACAGTTGAACACTGAAGCTTTCTTT.

At least ten counts were recorded for this clonotype. The chain uses TRBV5-1 and TRBJ1-2; tentative D call: TRBD1 (5 bases). Germline values: CDR1 SGHRS, CDR2 YFSETQ. The CDR3 loop spans 14 amino acids. V was clipped by 3 bases and J by 0 bases, with 9 bases between them. The CDR3 region is CASSWGGANYGYTF. CDR3 DNA: TGCGCCAGCAGCTGGGGAGGGGCTAACTATGGCTACACCTTC.

The J gene is TRBJ2-5, the V gene TRBV5-1, with D perhaps assigned TRBD1 or TRBD2 (5 bases each). CDR3 length equals 15 residues. CDR1 and CDR2 (germline): SGHRS, YFSETQ. Trimming pared 4 bases from V and 5 bases from J, leaving 18 bases between. CDR3 DNA sequence: TGCGCCAGCAGCCACCTGGGACCAGACTATGAGACCCAGTACTTC. Translating it yields CASSHLGPDYETQYF.

This clonotype showed up many times. The chain links TRBV11-2 to TRBJ2-7, with 7 bases matching TRBD2. The CDR3 runs 15 residues. Germline CDR1 SGHAT, CDR2 FQNNGV. After removal of 2 bases from V and 2 bases from J, the junction contained 6 bases not matched to a gene. CDR3 nucleotide sequence: TGTGCCAGCAGCTTATCCCGACTAGCCGCCTACGAGCAGTACTTC. This gives the protein CASSLSRLAAYEQYF.

CDR3 DNA sequence: TGTGCCAGCAGAGGCGGGGGGCTCTACGAGCAGTACTTC. It encodes CASRGGGLYEQYF. The chain uses TRBV27 and TRBJ2-7; 8 bases are shared with TRBD2. Germline-derived CDR1 and CDR2 are MNHEY and SMNVEV (reference sequence). J lost 3 bases, V lost 6 bases, and 4 bases had no gene match. The CDR3 consists of 13 residues.

This clonotype has ten or more counts. The J gene is TRBJ2-3, the V gene TRBV2, with D tentatively TRBD1 (5 bases). The V end was cut by 2 bases, the J end by 4 bases, with 13 bases between. Per the germline V gene, CDR1 is SNHLY and CDR2 is FYNNEI. This CDR3 has 15 residues. CDR3 in DNA: TGTGCCAGCAGTGAATGGGGCGTTGAGGCAGATACGCAGTATTTT. Translating it yields CASSEWGVEADTQYF.

This clonotype has only a few counts. This rearrangement joins TRBV6-1 to TRBJ2-1, with D perhaps TRBD1 (6 bases). The V and J ends lost 7 bases and 9 bases respectively, with 16 bases between them. The germline V gene has CDR1 MNHNS and CDR2 SASEGT. The CDR3 has 13 residues. CDR3 DNA sequence: TGTGCCAGCAACCGAGGGGGTTCGGGTGAGCAGTTCTTC. This sequence encodes CASNRGGSGEQFF.

This clonotype came up many times. The chain links TRBV6-5 to TRBJ2-3; D is undetermined. V was trimmed by 2 bases and J by 0 bases, leaving 24 bases between them. CDR1 MNHEY and CDR2 SVGAGI come from the germline V gene. This CDR3 comprises 20 residues. This chain's CDR3 is CASSYDVDSAGKSSTDTQYF. DNA of the CDR3: TGTGCCAGCAGTTACGATGTAGATTCCGCTGGAAAGTCTAGCACAGATACGCAGTATTTT.

This clonotype was counted at least ten times. The chain uses TRBV7-3 and TRBJ1-1; a possible D gene is TRBD1 (5 bases). V was cut by 5 bases and J by 3 bases, with 16 bases left in between. This CDR3 contains 15 residues. The germline gives CDR1 SGHTA, CDR2 FQGTGA. The CDR3 loop is CASSASGATYTEAFF. Written as DNA, the CDR3 is TGTGCCAGCAGCGCTTCCGGGGCGACTTACACTGAAGCTTTCTTT. The variable domain in full, completed from reference TRBV7-3 and TRBJ1-1, reads GAGVSQTPSNKVTEKGKYVELRCDPISGHTALYWYRQSLGQGPEFLIYFQGTGAADDSGLPNDRFFAVRPEGSVSTLKIQRTERGDSAVYLCASSASGATYTEAFFGQGTRLTVV.

The rearrangement uses TRBV7-2 and TRBJ2-4, with TRBD1 identical over 9 bases. V gave up 4 bases and J gave up 3 bases; unmatched junction bases: 4. Germline V gene data show CDR1 as SGHTA and CDR2 as FQGNSA. CDR3 size: 15 residues. The CDR3 sequence: CASSSTGGGKNIQYF. DNA for the CDR3: TGTGCCAGCAGCTCGACAGGGGGTGGCAAAAACATTCAGTACTTC.

This clonotype has at least ten counts. The chain has TRBV20-1 and TRBJ1-6; 9 nucleotides line up with TRBD1. Germline V gene data show CDR1 as DFQATT and CDR2 as SNEGSKA (reference sequence). J was trimmed by 5 bases and V by 1 base; bases with no gene match: 0. The CDR3 sequence is 14 residues long. CDR3 DNA: TGCAGTGCTAGAGGGGACAGGGATAATTCACCCCTCCACTTT. Residues: CSARGDRDNSPLHF.

This clonotype was picked up many times. The chain joins TRBV30 to TRBJ2-7; D is possibly TRBD1 (5 bases). Germline V lookup: CDR1 GTSNPN, CDR2 SVGIG (reference sequence). Trimming shortened V by 1 base and J by 4 bases, and 14 bases separated the two germline ends. The CDR3 runs to 14 residues. Here the CDR3 reads CAWSGPATVYEQYF. CDR3 DNA: TGTGCCTGGAGTGGCCCCGCGACAGTTTACGAGCAGTACTTC.